These 16 T cell receptor beta chains came from one sample sequenced in a study of T cell repertoires in cytomegalovirus infection. TCRdb called the reads again in MiXCR, with one record for every CDR3 protein. Among approximately 990,000 distinct CDR3 sequences, 30% to 40% were seen once, and the ten largest hold over 10%. These TCRs' antigens remain unknown. The sample was cultured CD8+ T cells from PBMCs, taken from culture after CMV antigen stimulation. These receptors all stem from a human donor in good health (CMV status not recorded). Some clones in this sample may be carry-over from other donors' samples.

This sequence joins TRBV6-6 and TRBJ2-2, with 14 bases fitting TRBD2. Germline trimming cut 7 bases from V and 1 base from J; bases unmatched to any gene: 11. This CDR3 contains 19 residues. CDR1 and CDR2 from the germline V gene are MNHNY and SVGAGI (reference sequence). The CDR3 is CASTHPGTSGGLNTGELFF. Written as DNA, the CDR3 is TGTGCCAGCACCCACCCTGGGACTAGCGGGGGCCTGAACACCGGGGAGCTGTTTTTT.

This clonotype has a handful of counts. The chain recombines TRBV15 with TRBJ2-1, with D maybe TRBD2 (6 bases). V gave up 0 bases and J gave up 9 bases, with 21 bases separating them. The CDR3 covers 17 residues. The germline V gene encodes CDR1 LNHNV and CDR2 YYDKDF (reference sequence). The CDR3 spells CATSRDRWRVPEGEQFF. Here the CDR3 DNA reads TGTGCCACCAGCAGAGATAGGTGGAGGGTCCCGGAAGGTGAGCAGTTCTTC.

This clonotype was observed at least ten times. The chain has TRBV6-1 and TRBJ1-1; TRBD1 is a possible D gene (5 bases). V dropped 7 bases and J dropped 7 bases, with 13 bases sitting between them. CDR3 length: 12 amino acids. The germline V gene has CDR1 MNHNS and CDR2 SASEGT. The DNA for the CDR3 is TGTGCCAGCATTAGGGGTCTCGTTGAAGCTTTCTTT. Translated: CASIRGLVEAFF.

The J gene is TRBJ2-5, the V gene TRBV20-1; 10 bases are shared with TRBD2. V shed 0 bases, J shed 9 bases, and the junction held 10 bases outside the gene matches. The germline V gene has CDR1 DFQATT and CDR2 SNEGSKA (reference sequence). The CDR3 totals 15 residues. The CDR3 is CSARDRLAGAGAQYF. The CDR3 DNA reads TGCAGTGCTAGAGATAGGCTAGCGGGGGCCGGGGCCCAGTACTTC.

This clonotype occurred a few times. This chain links TRBV10-3 with TRBJ1-2; the D gene is possibly TRBD1 (5 bases). Trimming took off 0 bases at V and 8 bases at J, with 28 bases between the two ends. The germline V gene has CDR1 ENHRY and CDR2 SYGVKD. The CDR3 has 19 residues. The CDR3 region is CAISESQGIFPILHTGYTF. The DNA for the CDR3 is TGTGCCATCAGTGAGTCCCAGGGTATCTTTCCGATCCTACATACCGGCTACACCTTC.

The gene calls are TRBV20-1 and TRBJ2-7, with D perhaps TRBD1 (6 bases). CDR3 length equals 15 residues. In germline, CDR1 is DFQATT, CDR2 SNEGSKA (reference sequence). The V end lost 1 base, the J end lost 0 bases, and 13 bases lay between the germline ends. CDR3 residues: CSARGLLDSSYEQYF. CDR3 bases: TGCAGTGCTAGAGGTCTATTGGACAGCTCCTACGAGCAGTACTTC.

This clonotype turned up a few times. This chain's CDR3 is CASSFGIGVAGITDTQYF. The CDR3 DNA reads as TGTGCCAGCAGCTTTGGTATCGGGGTAGCGGGGATCACAGATACGCAGTATTTT. V is TRBV7-3 and J is TRBJ2-3; 8 bases agree with TRBD2. The V gene end was trimmed by 3 bases and the J gene end by 2 bases; junction bases not matched to a gene: 13. This CDR3 has 18 amino acids. The V gene's germline CDR1 is SGHTA and CDR2 FQGTGA. Based on the CDR3 plus reference TRBV7-3 and TRBJ2-3, the full variable domain is GAGVSQTPSNKVTEKGKYVELRCDPISGHTALYWYRQSLGQGPEFLIYFQGTGAADDSGLPNDRFFAVRPEGSVSTLKIQRTERGDSAVYLCASSFGIGVAGITDTQYFGPGTRLTVL.

This sequence joins TRBV25-1 and TRBJ2-1; possible D gene TRBD1, 5 bases. The V gene's germline CDR1 is MGHDK and CDR2 SYGVNS. The CDR3 runs to 14 residues. V was trimmed by 0 bases and J by 9 bases, leaving 12 bases between them. CDR3 coding DNA: TGTGCCAGCAGTGAATATTTCAGGGTGGGTGAGCAGTTCTTC. Protein: CASSEYFRVGEQFF. The whole variable domain, remainder taken from reference TRBV25-1 and TRBJ2-1, is EADIYQTPRYLVIGTGKKITLECSQTMGHDKMYWYQQDPGMELHLIHYSYGVNSTEKGDLSSESTVSRIRTEHFPLTLESARPSHTSQYLCASSEYFRVGEQFFGPGTRLTVL.

This clonotype was counted a few times. The germline gene is not matched at one end of the junction; a read error may be the cause. The rearrangement uses TRBV7-6 and TRBJ2-1, with D maybe TRBD1 (5 bases). Germline loops: CDR1 SGHVS, CDR2 FNYEAQ. There are 13 residues in the CDR3. This CDR3 is CASSYSLQGEEFF. DNA for the CDR3: TGTGCCAGCAGCTACTCGCTCCAGGGTGAGGAGTTCTTC.

There are a few counts of this clonotype. In DNA, the CDR3 is TGTGCCAGCAGTTTCGTGGGGCGCACAGATACGCAGTATTTT. Protein sequence: CASSFVGRTDTQYF. J is TRBJ2-3 and V is TRBV28; D is possibly TRBD1 (5 bases). The CDR3 consists of 14 residues. The V gene's germline CDR1 is MDHEN and CDR2 SYDVKM. Trimming took 3 bases from V and 1 from J, leaving 8 bases between them.

The rearrangement uses TRBV7-8 and TRBJ2-1, with D uncertain. The CDR3 runs 15 residues. Deletions cut 6 bases from V and 5 bases from J, with 17 bases between. Germline CDR1 reads SGHVS; CDR2 reads FQNEAQ. CDR3 residues: CASSKAGLDHNEQFF. The CDR3 nucleotides are TGTGCCAGCAGTAAAGCAGGCCTCGATCACAATGAGCAGTTCTTC.

As to this clonotype: One end of the junction is discordant with germline, which a read error may explain. This chain links TRBV11-2 with TRBJ2-1, with D possibly TRBD2 on 6 matching bases. Germline CDR1 is SGHAT and CDR2 is FQNNGV. The CDR3 is 16 amino acids. The CDR3 DNA sequence: TGTGTCAGCAGCTCCCCGGGGCGGGGCTCCTACAATGAGCAGTTCTTC. Encoded protein: CVSSSPGRGSYNEQFF.

As regards this clonotype: Relative to the germline gene, one junction end is altered; a read error may explain this. J is TRBJ2-3 and V is TRBV7-3; 10 bases line up with TRBD2. CDR1 and CDR2 from the germline V gene are SGHTA and FQGTGA. This CDR3 is 21 amino acids long. The CDR3 bases are TGTGCCAACAGCCGTCGCCCTAGCGGGGGCCAACTGATTTCTAGCATAGATACGCAGTATTTT. It encodes CANSRRPSGGQLISSIDTQYF. The full variable domain, completed using reference TRBV7-3 and TRBJ2-3, is GAGVSQTPSNKVTEKGKYVELRCDPISGHTALYWYRQSLGQGPEFLIYFQGTGAADDSGLPNDRFFAVRPEGSVSTLKIQRTERGDSAVYLCANSRRPSGGQLISSIDTQYFGPGTRLTVL.

This rearrangement joins TRBV20-1 to TRBJ1-3; D perhaps matches TRBD1 (6 bases). CDR3 size: 21 residues. V was cut by 0 bases and J by 0 bases, with 27 bases left in between. CDR1 and CDR2 from the germline V gene are DFQATT and SNEGSKA (reference sequence). CDR3 region: CSARDTELQGLPSPSGNTIYF. CDR3 DNA: TGCAGTGCTAGAGATACGGAACTACAGGGCCTTCCTTCCCCCTCTGGAAACACCATATATTTT.

This clonotype was seen a few times. The chain joins TRBV28 to TRBJ1-1; no clear D. CDR1 and CDR2 from the germline V gene are MDHEN and SYDVKM. Trimming cost V 8 bases and J 3 bases, with 10 bases left between them. The CDR3 length is 12 residues. CDR3 bases: TGTGCCAGCCAACCTTGGGACACTGAAGCTTTCTTT. This sequence encodes CASQPWDTEAFF.

With regard to this clonotype: A much larger clone sits a single nucleotide away, making a read error possible. The chain joins TRBV7-6 to TRBJ2-3, with D perhaps TRBD2 (5 bases). CDR3 size: 15 residues. Trimming removed 2 bases from V and 6 bases from J, with 15 bases in between. Germline V CDR1 and CDR2: SGHVS, FNYEAQ. CDR3 bases: TGTGCCAGCAGCTTACGACTTACCCCGGGGGATACGCAGTATTTT. As protein: CASSLRLTPGDTQYF.